This is a list of T cell receptor beta chains from one sample in a study of T cell responses to AZD1222 COVID-19 vaccine. Profiling relied on immunoSEQ multiplex PCR, and the TCRdb table lists in-frame clones only, not all of them. The sample lists 75,000 to 95,000 clones, approximately 90% occurring once. The source was peripheral blood, collected on day 0 of MenACWY control vaccination. The receptor set was obtained from an adult in good health. CDR3s include the opening cysteine and the closing phenylalanine or tryptophan. A D gene is named only where the DNA matches it firmly. Part of the rows lack a size; the others show once, few, many or a class for expanded clones.

TRBD1 | TRBJ2-1 | TRBV28 | . | CASSLLGRGYNEQFF | TGTGCCAGCAGTTTATTGGGCAGGGGGTACAATGAGCAGTTCTTC
. | TRBJ1-5 | TRBV19 | . | CATARVRNQPQHF | TGTGCCACTGCGAGGGTGCGTAATCAGCCCCAGCATTTT
. | TRBJ1-5 | TRBV4-3 | . | CASSQVPGGNQPQHF | TGCGCCAGCAGCCAAGTCCCAGGGGGCAATCAGCCCCAGCATTTT
. | TRBJ2-5 | TRBV6-6 | . | CASRQETQYF | TGTGCCAGCAGACAAGAGACCCAGTACTTC
. | TRBJ1-6 | TRBV15 | . | CATSRAPQGMLNSPLHF | TGTGCCACCAGCAGAGCCCCCCAGGGTATGTTAAATTCACCCCTCCACTTT
TRBD2 | TRBJ2-1 | TRBV7-3 | . | CASSHRGGWANEQFF | TGTGCCAGCAGCCATAGGGGAGGGTGGGCCAATGAGCAGTTCTTC
TRBD2 | TRBJ2-7 | TRBV10-3 | once | CAISDLNRGDGEQYF | TGTGCCATCAGTGACCTCAATCGGGGGGACGGCGAGCAGTACTTC
. | TRBJ2-5 | TRBV24-1 | . | CATSGTHQETQYF | TGTGCCACCAGCGGGACACACCAAGAGACCCAGTACTTC
. | TRBJ2-1 | TRBV10-2 | . | CASSVVRNNEQFF | TGCGCCAGCAGTGTTGTTAGGAACAATGAGCAGTTCTTC
. | TRBJ2-3 | TRBV5-1 | once | CASRKNPSTDTQYF | TGCGCCAGCAGAAAGAACCCTTCCACAGATACGCAGTATTTT
TRBD2 | TRBJ2-1 | TRBV28 | . | CASSFSGRGYEQFF | TGTGCCAGCAGTTTCAGCGGGAGAGGTTATGAGCAGTTCTTC
. | TRBJ2-3 | TRBV11-3 | . | CASSLAGTDTQYF | TGTGCCAGCAGCTTAGCAGGGACAGATACGCAGTATTTT
TRBD1 | TRBJ1-2 | TRBV7-8 | few | CASSLVILQGAHGYTF | TGTGCCAGCAGCTTAGTTATTTTACAGGGGGCTCACGGCTACACCTTC